This entry lists 30 T cell receptor beta chains sequenced from one sample in a study of cytomegalovirus exposure and HLA in healthy donors. The PCR was carried out with 60 Vbeta primers and 13 Jbeta primers. Some clones are missing from TCRdb's copy, which holds only in-frame ones; the method was immunoSEQ multiplex PCR. This table holds about 140,000 clones, around 80% found once. What was sequenced was PBMCs. These receptors all stem from a man between 18 and 35 years old in good health and CMV-seropositive.

The gene calls are TRBV4-1 and TRBJ2-4, with TRBD1 as a possible D gene (6 bases). The CDR3 consists of 16 residues. Germline assignment: CDR1 MGHRA and CDR2 YSYEKL. V gave up 3 bases and J gave up 1 base, with 13 bases separating them. The CDR3, as DNA: TGCGCCAGCAGCCATGTCCTCCAGGGGGCCAAAAACATTCAGTACTTC. Protein: CASSHVLQGAKNIQYF.

V usage is TRBV5-1 and J usage is TRBJ2-3, with D unresolved. Per the germline V gene, CDR1 is SGHRS and CDR2 is YFSETQ. V lost 3 bases to trimming and J lost 5 bases, with 10 bases between them. The CDR3 covers 13 residues. The chain's CDR3 is CASSSPPGDTQYF. CDR3 sequence (DNA): TGCGCCAGCAGCTCCCCCCCGGGAGATACGCAGTATTTT.

In DNA, the CDR3 is TGCGCCAGCAGCTTGCCGGGAGTGGGTTACGAGCAGTACTTC. Its translation is CASSLPGVGYEQYF. The chain has TRBV5-1 and TRBJ2-7, with a possible D match to TRBD2 (6 bases). The germline V and J ends were trimmed by 1 base and 4 bases, with 12 bases remaining between them. The CDR3 sequence is 14 residues long. From germline, CDR1 is SGHRS and CDR2 YFSETQ.

The chain is built from TRBV7-2 and TRBJ2-7; tentative D call: TRBD2 (5 bases). Germline CDR1 is SGHTA and CDR2 is FQGNSA. This CDR3 has 13 amino acids. Deletions cut 7 bases from V and 5 bases from J, with 15 bases between. Written as DNA, the CDR3 is TGTGCCAGCACCCGACAAGCGGCGGACGAGCAGTACTTC. This gives the protein CASTRQAADEQYF.

The CDR3 sequence: CAISESGVLETQYF. The CDR3 DNA sequence: TGTGCCATCAGTGAGTCGGGAGTGTTAGAGACCCAGTACTTC. This chain uses TRBV10-3 with TRBJ2-5, with D possibly being TRBD2 (5 bases). The CDR3 has 14 residues. Per germline, CDR1 ENHRY and CDR2 SYGVKD. The V end was cut by 0 bases, the J end by 4 bases, with 9 bases between.

The gene calls are TRBV11-2 and TRBJ2-6; a possible D gene is TRBD2 (5 bases). Per the germline V gene, CDR1 is SGHAT and CDR2 is FQNNGV. V was shortened by 4 bases and J by 1 base, with 20 bases between the two germline ends. This CDR3 has 19 residues. The chain's CDR3 is CASSSFFRGERSGANVLTF. The CDR3 bases are TGTGCCAGCAGCTCTTTTTTTCGGGGAGAGAGGTCTGGGGCCAACGTCCTGACTTTC.

The chain recombines TRBV6-1 with TRBJ1-1; D not resolved. The germline V and J ends were trimmed by 10 bases and 7 bases, with 4 bases remaining between them. The CDR3 is made up of 8 amino acids. The germline CDR1 and CDR2 sequences are MNHNS and SASEGT. CDR3 residues: CATREAFF. The CDR3 DNA follows: TGTGCCACCCGTGAAGCTTTCTTT.

V gene TRBV29-1 combines with J gene TRBJ1-2; the match to TRBD1 covers 7 bases. Looked up from germline, CDR1 is SQVTM and CDR2 is ANQGSEA. The CDR3 loop spans 13 amino acids. The J segment lost 7 bases and the V segment lost 4 bases, leaving 9 bases of the junction unmatched. The CDR3 region has the DNA TGCAGCGTTGGACAGGGAGTGTACGGTGGCTACACCTTC. Translated, it gives CSVGQGVYGGYTF.

The chain recombines TRBV11-2 with TRBJ1-5; 7 bases are shared with TRBD1. The J segment lost 7 bases and the V segment lost 0 bases, leaving 0 bases of the junction unmatched. The CDR3 contains 13 residues. The germline V gene has CDR1 SGHAT and CDR2 FQNNGV. The CDR3 reads CASSLDRGQPQHF. In DNA, the CDR3 is TGTGCCAGCAGCTTAGACAGGGGGCAGCCCCAGCATTTT.

CDR3: CATRGGGASQGYTF. The CDR3 region has the DNA TGTGCCACCAGAGGGGGGGGCGCCTCCCAAGGCTACACCTTC. The chain joins TRBV2 to TRBJ1-2; TRBD1 is a possible D gene (6 bases). V gave up 10 bases and J gave up 8 bases, with 23 bases separating them. The CDR3 is 14 amino acids. Looked up from germline, CDR1 is SNHLY and CDR2 is FYNNEI.

The chain uses TRBV11-2 and TRBJ2-5; 8 nucleotides align to TRBD2. The V segment lost 6 bases and the J segment 4 bases; nucleotides outside the gene matches: 10. The germline V gene encodes CDR1 SGHAT and CDR2 FQNNGV. The CDR3 runs to 15 residues. The CDR3 reads CASRPRGGRTETQYF. DNA of the CDR3: TGTGCCAGCAGGCCCCGGGGGGGGAGGACAGAGACCCAGTACTTC.

CDR3 amino acids: CASSDLAGAPRAYF. CDR3 coding DNA: TGCGCCAGCAGCGACCTAGCGGGAGCCCCTAGAGCGTACTTC. V and J are TRBV5-1 and TRBJ2-7; 10 bases map to TRBD2. With V trimmed by 4 bases and J by 12 bases, 13 bases remained unmatched. This CDR3 comprises 14 residues. CDR1 is SGHRS, CDR2 YFSETQ, per germline.

The rearrangement joins TRBV15 to TRBJ2-7; tentatively, D is TRBD2 (5 bases). V shed 0 bases and J shed 2 bases, with 8 bases lying between them. The germline V gene has CDR1 LNHNV and CDR2 YYDKDF (reference sequence). This CDR3 has 14 residues. The CDR3: CATSRDLRAYEQYF. The CDR3 DNA reads as TGTGCCACCAGCAGAGATCTGAGGGCCTACGAGCAGTACTTC.

The chain links TRBV5-4 to TRBJ1-2, with D unresolved. Germline V gene lookup returns CDR1 SGHNT and CDR2 YYREEE (reference sequence). This CDR3 is 15 amino acids long. The V gene lost 0 bases and the J gene lost 6 bases, with 15 bases spanning the gap. The CDR3 sequence is CASSLGGGGGNGYTF. CDR3 bases: TGTGCCAGCAGCTTGGGTGGAGGAGGCGGCAATGGCTACACCTTC. The complete variable domain, with remaining parts taken from reference TRBV5-4 and TRBJ1-2, reads ETGVTQSPTHLIKTRGQQVTLRCSSQSGHNTVSWYQQALGQGPQFIFQYYREEENGRGNFPPRFSGLQFPNYSSELNVNALELDDSALYLCASSLGGGGGNGYTFGSGTRLTVV.

The rearrangement links TRBV5-6 to TRBJ2-2; TRBD1 matches at 7 bases. Trimming cost V 0 bases and J 11 bases; bases outside gene matches: 7. Germline-derived CDR1 and CDR2 are SGHDT and YYEEEE. The CDR3 runs 14 residues. CDR3 protein: CASSLDRGRGELFF. In DNA form, the CDR3 reads TGTGCCAGCAGCTTGGACAGGGGAAGGGGCGAGCTGTTTTTT.

This clone was recorded a few times. V usage is TRBV30 and J usage is TRBJ2-3; 8 positions match TRBD2. The junction had 9 bases not matched to a gene; V was cut back by 5 bases and J by 2 bases. The germline gives CDR1 GTSNPN, CDR2 SVGIG (reference sequence). The CDR3 consists of 15 residues. The CDR3 reads CAWGTVAGYTDTQYF. CDR3 DNA sequence: TGTGCCTGGGGGACCGTAGCGGGGTACACAGATACGCAGTATTTT.

The chain couples TRBV10-2 to TRBJ2-7, with 10 bases aligning to TRBD1. J lost 0 bases, V lost 7 bases, and 9 bases had no gene match. This CDR3 has 16 residues. The germline gives CDR1 WSHSY, CDR2 SAAADI. The CDR3 protein is CASNDRGRIPSYEQYF. As DNA, the CDR3 is TGCGCCAGCAATGACAGGGGGCGAATCCCCTCCTACGAGCAGTACTTC.

The rearrangement uses TRBV10-1 and TRBJ2-1; 13 bases fit TRBD2. Germline V gene lookup returns CDR1 WNHNN and CDR2 SYGVQD (reference sequence). The CDR3 runs to 16 residues. V lost 2 bases to trimming and J lost 10 bases; unmatched junction nucleotides: 8. This CDR3 is CASSELGLAGVGEQFF. The CDR3 nucleotides read TGCGCCAGCAGTGAGCTAGGACTAGCGGGAGTTGGGGAGCAGTTCTTC.

The DNA for the CDR3 is TGTGCCAGCAGTTTATGGGACAGATCCTACGAGCAGTACTTC. Protein: CASSLWDRSYEQYF. J is TRBJ2-7 and V is TRBV27, with 7 bases aligning to TRBD1. Germline loops: CDR1 MNHEY, CDR2 SMNVEV (reference sequence). The CDR3 runs to 14 residues. The ends lost 1 base at V and 1 base at J; junction bases unmatched: 1.

This rearrangement joins TRBV7-2 to TRBJ2-5, with a tentative D call TRBD1 (5 bases). The CDR3 spans 14 residues. V gave up 2 bases and J gave up 5 bases, with 12 bases separating them. The germline V gene has CDR1 SGHTA and CDR2 FQGNSA. The chain's CDR3 is CASSLKSGYETQYF. The CDR3 DNA reads as TGTGCCAGCAGCTTAAAATCAGGGTATGAGACCCAGTACTTC.

The rearrangement uses TRBV5-1 and TRBJ2-2, with no clear D. Germline V gene data show CDR1 as SGHRS and CDR2 as YFSETQ. The CDR3 length is 15 residues. Deletions cut 4 bases from V and 8 bases from J, with 18 bases between. The CDR3 coding sequence is TGCGCCAGCAGCCGTAGCCATGAAAATAATGGGGAGCTGTTTTTT. This sequence encodes CASSRSHENNGELFF.

The chain employs TRBV4-1 and TRBJ2-7; D possibly corresponds to TRBD2 (5 bases). The CDR3 length is 14 residues. From germline, CDR1 is MGHRA and CDR2 YSYEKL. The V end lost 2 bases, the J end lost 3 bases, and 11 bases lay between the germline ends. The CDR3 DNA sequence: TGCGCCAGCAGCCAACAAGCCGAGGGCTACGAGCAGTACTTC. It specifies CASSQQAEGYEQYF.

This clone was recorded once. The chain couples TRBV27 to TRBJ2-7, with D perhaps matching TRBD2 (6 bases). This CDR3 contains 14 residues. CDR1 and CDR2 from the germline V gene are MNHEY and SMNVEV (reference sequence). V was pared by 6 bases and J by 3 bases, with 15 bases between. CDR3 sequence (DNA): TGTGCCAGCAGCGTTGGGACTTCGGGCTACGAGCAGTACTTC. Translation: CASSVGTSGYEQYF.

The chain combines TRBV27 with TRBJ2-7, with 9 nucleotides matching TRBD2. The CDR3 length is 16 residues. Germline V gene sequence: CDR1 MNHEY, CDR2 SMNVEV (reference sequence). J lost 2 bases, V lost 8 bases, and 13 bases had no gene match. CDR3 nucleotides: TGTGCCAGCCGGACATATAGCGGGAGTCCCCCCTACGAGCAGTACTTC. Translated, it gives CASRTYSGSPPYEQYF.

This sequence joins TRBV4-1 and TRBJ2-7; 10 bases agree with TRBD1. CDR3 length equals 15 residues. Germline-derived CDR1 and CDR2 are MGHRA and YSYEKL. V gave up 3 bases and J gave up 2 bases; unmatched junction bases: 4. The CDR3 nucleotides are TGCGCCAGCAGCCAGGGACAGGGGAAAGCCTACGAGCAGTACTTC. Protein sequence: CASSQGQGKAYEQYF.

In DNA, the CDR3 is TGCGCCAGCAGCCCGACCATGACAGGGAGCTCCTACAATGAGCAGTTCTTC. Protein sequence: CASSPTMTGSSYNEQFF. The V and J genes are TRBV4-1 and TRBJ2-1; 7 bases are shared with TRBD1. The CDR3 has 17 amino acids. Trimming removed 4 bases from V and 0 bases from J; junction bases left unmatched: 9. Germline values: CDR1 MGHRA, CDR2 YSYEKL.

The chain recombines TRBV6-5 with TRBJ1-2; D may be TRBD1 (6 bases). CDR3 length: 13 residues. Per the germline V gene, CDR1 is MNHEY and CDR2 is SVGAGI. Trimming took 5 bases from V and 6 from J, leaving 13 bases between them. The CDR3 DNA sequence: TGTGCCAGCAGTGAGACAGGACTCCATGGCTACACCTTC. Translating gives CASSETGLHGYTF.

The chain links TRBV19 to TRBJ2-1; TRBD1 aligns across 8 bases. Germline values: CDR1 LNHDA, CDR2 SQIVND (reference sequence). J gave up 4 bases and V 0 bases, and 8 bases lay outside the gene matches. The CDR3 has 17 residues. For the CDR3, the DNA is TGTGCCAGTAGTATAGATCAGGAGACAGGGGATTACAATGAGCAGTTCTTC. This codes for CASSIDQETGDYNEQFF.

The chain has TRBV18 and TRBJ2-1; 15 nucleotides align to TRBD2. Trimming at V came to 6 bases and at J to 4 bases, leaving 4 bases not matched to a gene. The CDR3 has 16 residues. Germline assignment: CDR1 KGHSH and CDR2 LQKENI. CDR3 coding DNA: TGTGCCAGCTCTCGGACTAGCGGGAGGGTATACAATGAGCAGTTCTTC. Residues: CASSRTSGRVYNEQFF. Variable domain in full (rest from reference TRBV18 and TRBJ2-1): NAGVMQNPRHLVRRRGQEARLRCSPMKGHSHVYWYRQLPEEGLKFMVYLQKENIIDESGMPKERFSAEFPKEGPSILRIQQVVRGDSAAYFCASSRTSGRVYNEQFFGPGTRLTVL.

The chain joins TRBV28 to TRBJ1-5; D uncertain. With 3 bases removed from V and 6 bases from J, the gap between germline ends came to 15 bases. Germline lookup yields CDR1 MDHEN and CDR2 SYDVKM. The CDR3 totals 15 residues. CDR3 nucleotides: TGTGCCAGCAGTTTCGACAACTTAAACGGTCAGCCCCAGCATTTT. Protein sequence: CASSFDNLNGQPQHF.